This T cell receptor beta chain is drawn from a study of long-term antiretroviral therapy in people with HIV. Study observations and caveats: The study found that diversity rose after ART but stayed below transplant donor controls. Controls showed broader CDR3 length ranges than did the HIV repertoires.

The authors ran the immunoSEQ assay, v3.0, at survey level. TCRdb keeps only in-frame clones here, not all; method: immunoSEQ multiplex PCR. The sample records about 23,000 clones, roughly 80% being singletons. On this clone itself: The antigen remains unidentified.

There were no participants with HIV treated outside the United States. The CDR3 is 14 residues long. Germline values: CDR1 LNHDA, CDR2 SQIVND (reference sequence). V shed 6 bases, J shed 4 bases, and the junction held 5 bases outside the gene matches. Sequences were derived from unsorted PBMCs, sampled 0.3 years after starting antiretroviral therapy. The source is a man in his forties or fifties with HIV. This chain connects TRBV19 to TRBJ1-3, with 8 nucleotides matching TRBD1. The CDR3 sequence is CASSRGQGGNTIYF. CDR3 in DNA: TGTGCCAGTAGCCGAGGACAGGGCGGAAACACCATATATTTT.